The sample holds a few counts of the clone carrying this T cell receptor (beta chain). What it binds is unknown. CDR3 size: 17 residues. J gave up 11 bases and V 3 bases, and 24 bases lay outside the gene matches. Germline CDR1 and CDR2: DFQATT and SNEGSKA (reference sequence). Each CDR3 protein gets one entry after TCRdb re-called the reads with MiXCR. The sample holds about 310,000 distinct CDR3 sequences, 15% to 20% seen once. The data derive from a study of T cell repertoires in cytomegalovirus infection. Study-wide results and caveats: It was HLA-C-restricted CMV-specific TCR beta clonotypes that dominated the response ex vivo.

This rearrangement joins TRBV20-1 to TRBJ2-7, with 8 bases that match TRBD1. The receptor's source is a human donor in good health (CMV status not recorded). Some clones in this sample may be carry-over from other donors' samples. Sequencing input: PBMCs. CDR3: CSARRDRGRYGGGSEYF. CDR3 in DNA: TGCAGTGCTAGGAGAGACAGGGGCCGATACGGGGGAGGTAGCGAGTACTTC.